This T cell receptor (beta chain) was recorded in a study of T cell repertoires in cytomegalovirus infection. TCRdb independently ran MiXCR on the reads; one entry per CDR3 protein. The data contain 310,000 or so distinct CDR3 sequences, 17% of them seen just once; the ten biggest clones take up about 12%. V was cut by 9 bases and J by 8 bases, with 13 bases left in between. The CDR3 consists of 12 residues. The germline V gene has CDR1 SEHNR and CDR2 FQNEAQ (reference sequence). General observations from the study: CMV-specific HLA-C-restricted TCR beta clonotypes dominated the ex vivo response.

This clonotype was detected ten times or more. Its specificity is unknown. This clonotype originated in a human donor in good health (CMV status not recorded). Some clones in this sample may be carry-over from other donors' samples. The V call is TRBV7-9, the J call TRBJ1-4; D gene ambiguous. Specimen: PBMCs. In DNA form, the CDR3 reads TGTGCCAGTCGGAGGACGGAAGAAAAACTGTTTTTT. Protein sequence: CASRRTEEKLFF.